Included here is one TCR beta chain sequence, with context. This sample was taken from a study of CD8 T cells in Susac syndrome. Across the study: Sequenced Susac syndrome patients included more than five with clinically active disease and about eight in remission. Patients with Susac syndrome were therapy-naive, on corticosteroids, or on intravenous immunoglobulin alone at the time that blood was drawn.

Random hexamers served to reverse transcribe roughly 0.45 to 1 ug RNA. TCRdb processed the immunoSEQ multiplex PCR reads anew with MiXCR; each CDR3 protein has one entry. The sample comprises around 170,000 distinct CDR3 sequences, approximately 96% of which are singletons, and approximately 0.098% rests with the top ten. The CDR3 contains 13 residues. Germline values: CDR1 MGHRA, CDR2 YSYEKL. V lost 1 base, J lost 3 bases, and 5 bases lay in between. Sequenced input: CD4+ T cells from PBMCs. The sequence derives from a human donor with Susac syndrome. The chain carries TRBV4-1 and TRBJ2-3; unclear D gene. The CDR3 region has the DNA TGCGCCAGCAGCCAAGGGCTGACAGATACGCAGTATTTT. Its translation is CASSQGLTDTQYF.